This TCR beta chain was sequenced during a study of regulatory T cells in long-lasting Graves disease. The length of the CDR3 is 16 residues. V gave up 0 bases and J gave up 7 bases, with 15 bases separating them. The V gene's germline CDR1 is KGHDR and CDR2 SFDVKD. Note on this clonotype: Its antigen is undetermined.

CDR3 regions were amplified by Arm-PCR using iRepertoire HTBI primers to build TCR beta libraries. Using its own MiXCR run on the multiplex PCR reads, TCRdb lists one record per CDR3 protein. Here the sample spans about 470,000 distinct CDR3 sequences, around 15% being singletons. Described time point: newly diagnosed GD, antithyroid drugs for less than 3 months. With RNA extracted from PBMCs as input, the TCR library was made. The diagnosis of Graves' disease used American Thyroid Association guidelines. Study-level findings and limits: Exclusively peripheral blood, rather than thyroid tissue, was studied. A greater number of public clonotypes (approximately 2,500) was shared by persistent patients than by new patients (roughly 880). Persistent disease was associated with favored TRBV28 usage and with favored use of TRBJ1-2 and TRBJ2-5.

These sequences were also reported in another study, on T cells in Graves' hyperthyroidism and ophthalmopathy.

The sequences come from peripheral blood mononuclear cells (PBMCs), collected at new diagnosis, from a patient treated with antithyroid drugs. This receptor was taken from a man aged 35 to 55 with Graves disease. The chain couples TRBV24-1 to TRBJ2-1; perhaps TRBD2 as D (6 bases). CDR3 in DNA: TGTGCCACCAGTGATTTGGGACCCTCGGCGGGGAATGAGCAGTTCTTC. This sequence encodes CATSDLGPSAGNEQFF.